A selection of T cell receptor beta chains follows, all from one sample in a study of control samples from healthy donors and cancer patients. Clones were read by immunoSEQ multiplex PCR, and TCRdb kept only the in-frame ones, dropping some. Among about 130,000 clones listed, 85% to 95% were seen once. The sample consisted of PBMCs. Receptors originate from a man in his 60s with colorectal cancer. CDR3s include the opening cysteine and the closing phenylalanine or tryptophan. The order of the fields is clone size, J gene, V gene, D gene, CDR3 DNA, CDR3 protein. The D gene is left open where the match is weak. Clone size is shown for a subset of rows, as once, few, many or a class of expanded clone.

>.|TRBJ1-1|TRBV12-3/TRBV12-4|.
TGTGCCAGCAGTTTCGGACAGAACACTGAAGCTTTCTTT
CASSFGQNTEAFF
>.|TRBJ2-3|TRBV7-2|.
TGTGCCAGCAGCTTAGGAGCTAGCACAGATACGCAGTATTTT
CASSLGASTDTQYF
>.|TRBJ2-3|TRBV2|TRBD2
TGTGCCAGCAGATCTAGCGGGGGGGCCACAGATACGCAGTATTTT
CASRSSGGATDTQYF
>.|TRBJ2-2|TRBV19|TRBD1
TGTGCCAGTCGGGATCCGACAGGGGGCAACACCGGGGAGCTGTTTTTT
CASRDPTGGNTGELFF
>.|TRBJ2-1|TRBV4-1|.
TGCGCCAGCAGCCAAGTCCACAGGGTGAATGAGCAGTTCTTC
CASSQVHRVNEQFF
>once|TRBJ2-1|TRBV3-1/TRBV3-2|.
TGTGCCAGCAGCCAAGATCACCAGGGCCTGGGTGAGCAGTTCTTC
CASSQDHQGLGEQFF
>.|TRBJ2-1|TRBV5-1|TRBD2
TGCGCCAGCAGCACCTGGACTAGGGACAATGAGCAGTTCTTC
CASSTWTRDNEQFF
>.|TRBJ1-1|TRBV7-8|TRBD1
TGTGCCAGCAGCCCCTCACGGACAGGGGACACTGAAGCTTTCTTT
CASSPSRTGDTEAFF
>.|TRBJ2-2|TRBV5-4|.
TGTGCCAGCAGCCTCAGGGTTGGCACCGGGGAGCTGTTTTTT
CASSLRVGTGELFF
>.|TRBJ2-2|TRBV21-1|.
TGTGCCAGCAGTGGGAGGACAGGGAATGAGGAGGAGGAGCTGTTTTTT
CASSGRTGNEEEELFF
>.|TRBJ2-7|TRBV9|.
TGTGCCAGCAGCGTAGGTGGGCGGGGAGTAGGGTCCTACGAGCAGTACTTC
CASSVGGRGVGSYEQYF
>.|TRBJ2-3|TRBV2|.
TGTGCCAGCAATTTGGACTCCGGCACAGATACGCAGTATTTT
CASNLDSGTDTQYF
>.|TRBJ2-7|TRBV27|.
TGTGCCAGCACGCACACGGCGGGACGGAACTACGAGCAGTACTTC
CASTHTAGRNYEQYF
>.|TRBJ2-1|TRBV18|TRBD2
TGTGCCAGCTCACGTATTCCGCGGTCTAGCGGGGGTATTGACAATGAGCAGTTCTTC
CASSRIPRSSGGIDNEQFF
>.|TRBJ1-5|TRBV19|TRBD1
TGTGCCATTGGTCCGGGACAGGGAATACTTTATAGCAATCAGCCCCAGCATTTT
CAIGPGQGILYSNQPQHF
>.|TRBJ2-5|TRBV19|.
TGTGCCAGTAGTATGGGTGAGACCCAGTACTTC
CASSMGETQYF
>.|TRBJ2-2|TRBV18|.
TGTGCCAGCTCACCACAGGGGATGAACACCGGGGAGCTGTTTTTT
CASSPQGMNTGELFF
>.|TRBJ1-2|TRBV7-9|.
TGTGCCAGCAGCTTTCTCGCCCAGGCATCTGGCTACACCTTC
CASSFLAQASGYTF
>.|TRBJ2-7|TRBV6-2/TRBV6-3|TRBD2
TGTGCCAGCAGTCACGCACAGGGACTAGCCCTCTCCTACGAGCAGTACTTC
CASSHAQGLALSYEQYF
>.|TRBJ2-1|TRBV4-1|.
TGCGCCAGCAGCCTGGGGGGCCCCTCCTACAATGAGCAGTTCTTC
CASSLGGPSYNEQFF
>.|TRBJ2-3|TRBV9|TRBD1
TGTGCCAGCAGCGTAGGAGGGACAGGGGTTCAAGATACGCAGTATTTT
CASSVGGTGVQDTQYF